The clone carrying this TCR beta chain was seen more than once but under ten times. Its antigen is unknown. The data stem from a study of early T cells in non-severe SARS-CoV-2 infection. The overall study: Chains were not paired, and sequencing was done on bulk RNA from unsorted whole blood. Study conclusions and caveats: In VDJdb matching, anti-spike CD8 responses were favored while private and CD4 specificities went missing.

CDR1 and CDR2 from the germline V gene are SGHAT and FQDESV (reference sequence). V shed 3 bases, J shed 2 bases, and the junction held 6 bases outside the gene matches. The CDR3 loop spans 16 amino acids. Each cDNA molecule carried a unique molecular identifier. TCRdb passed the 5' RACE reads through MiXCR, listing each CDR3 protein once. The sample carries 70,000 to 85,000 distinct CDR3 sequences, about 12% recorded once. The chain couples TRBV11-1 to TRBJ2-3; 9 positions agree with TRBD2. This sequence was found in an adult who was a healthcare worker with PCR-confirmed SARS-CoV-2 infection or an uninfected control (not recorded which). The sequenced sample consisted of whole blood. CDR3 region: CASSFNLAGATDTQYF. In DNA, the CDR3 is TGTGCCAGCAGCTTCAACTTAGCGGGGGCCACAGATACGCAGTATTTT.